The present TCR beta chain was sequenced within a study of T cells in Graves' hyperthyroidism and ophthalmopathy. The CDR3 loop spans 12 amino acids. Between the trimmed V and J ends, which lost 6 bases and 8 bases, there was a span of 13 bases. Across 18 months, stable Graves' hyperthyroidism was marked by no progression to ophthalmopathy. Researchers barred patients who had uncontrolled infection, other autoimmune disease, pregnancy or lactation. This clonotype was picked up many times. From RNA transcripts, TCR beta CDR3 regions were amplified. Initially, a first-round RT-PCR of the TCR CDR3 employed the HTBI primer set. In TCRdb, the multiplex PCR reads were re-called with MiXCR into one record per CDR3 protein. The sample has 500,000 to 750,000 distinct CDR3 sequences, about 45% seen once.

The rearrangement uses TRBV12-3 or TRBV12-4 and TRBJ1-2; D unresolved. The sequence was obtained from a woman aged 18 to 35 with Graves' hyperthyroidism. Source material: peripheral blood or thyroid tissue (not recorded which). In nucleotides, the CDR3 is TGTGCCAGCAGCTCTACTGGGGTGGGCTACACCTTC. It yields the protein CASSSTGVGYTF.